The 32 T cell receptor beta chains below come from one sample, sequenced in a study of early T cells in non-severe SARS-CoV-2 infection. From the 5' RACE reads, TCRdb called clonotypes with MiXCR, one entry per CDR3 protein. The profile covers more than 25,000 distinct CDR3 sequences, with more than 4% appearing a single time and around 6.3% taken by the ten largest. Sequenced material: whole blood. The receptors here all came from an adult who was a healthcare worker with PCR-confirmed SARS-CoV-2 infection or an uninfected control (not recorded which).

The V and J genes are TRBV29-1 and TRBJ2-7; D remains ambiguous. Trimming removed 7 bases from V and 2 bases from J, with 15 bases in between. Germline V lookup: CDR1 SQVTM, CDR2 ANQGSEA. The CDR3 is made up of 13 amino acids. CDR3 amino acids: CSAGRLVPYEQYF. Written as DNA, the CDR3 is TGCAGCGCCGGCCGTTTGGTCCCCTACGAGCAGTACTTC.

The chain links TRBV29-1 to TRBJ2-1, with 14 bases identical to TRBD2. V lost 4 bases to trimming and J lost 2 bases; unmatched junction nucleotides: 10. From germline, CDR1 is SQVTM and CDR2 ANQGSEA. This CDR3 contains 18 residues. CDR3 bases: TGCAGCGTTGCCGGACTAGCGGGGGGCCCGGGGCCCTACAATGAGCAGTTCTTC. It translates to CSVAGLAGGPGPYNEQFF.

This clonotype came up a few times. The chain links TRBV20-1 to TRBJ1-5; no clear D gene. The germline gives CDR1 DFQATT, CDR2 SNEGSKA (reference sequence). The V and J ends lost 0 bases and 1 base respectively, with 10 bases between them. The CDR3 totals 15 residues. The CDR3 region is CSARDLRESNQPQHF. CDR3 sequence (DNA): TGCAGTGCTAGAGATTTGAGGGAGAGCAATCAGCCCCAGCATTTT.

This clonotype has at least ten counts. The chain recombines TRBV29-1 with TRBJ1-1; a weak D match, TRBD1 (5 bases). Germline CDR1 SQVTM, CDR2 ANQGSEA. The CDR3 spans 12 residues. V dropped 3 bases and J dropped 5 bases, with 10 bases sitting between them. CDR3: CSVERGFTEAFF. The CDR3 bases are TGCAGCGTTGAGCGGGGGTTTACTGAAGCTTTCTTT.

CDR3 loop: CASSLTGHEVSSNQPQHF. As DNA, the CDR3 is TGTGCCAGCAGCTTGACAGGCCACGAAGTGAGTAGCAATCAGCCCCAGCATTTT. The chain is built from TRBV5-5 and TRBJ1-5, with D perhaps matching TRBD1 (5 bases). The CDR3 consists of 18 residues. V dropped 1 base and J dropped 0 bases, with 17 bases sitting between them. In germline, CDR1 is SGHKS, CDR2 YYEKEE (reference sequence).

The chain employs TRBV30 and TRBJ2-3; D may be TRBD2 (6 bases). Germline CDR1 reads GTSNPN; CDR2 reads SVGIG (reference sequence). The CDR3 runs to 12 residues. Trimming took 3 bases from V and 3 from J, leaving 7 bases between them. The CDR3 DNA reads as TGTGCCTGGAGGGGGGGAACAGATACGCAGTATTTT. It is translated as CAWRGGTDTQYF.

The chain uses TRBV30 and TRBJ1-1; no firm D call. Germline V lookup: CDR1 GTSNPN, CDR2 SVGIG (reference sequence). This CDR3 has 12 amino acids. With 3 bases removed from V and 6 bases from J, the gap between germline ends came to 11 bases. The CDR3 is CAWRGGSAEAFF. CDR3 nucleotides: TGTGCCTGGAGGGGAGGGAGCGCTGAAGCTTTCTTT.

The rearrangement joins TRBV20-1 to TRBJ2-1, with a possible D match to TRBD1 (5 bases). The CDR3 is 13 residues long. Trimming removed 1 base at V and 5 bases at J, with 9 bases between. Germline assignment: CDR1 DFQATT and CDR2 SNEGSKA (reference sequence). The CDR3 region is CSARAGRDNEQFF. CDR3 DNA sequence: TGCAGTGCTAGAGCGGGCAGGGACAATGAGCAGTTCTTC.

This clonotype was found many times. The chain combines TRBV7-6 with TRBJ2-1; D gene uncertain. Trimming cost V 2 bases and J 10 bases, with 12 bases left between them. The CDR3 sequence is 13 residues long. Germline CDR1 SGHVS, CDR2 FNYEAQ. The CDR3 DNA reads as TGTGCCAGCAGCTTAAGGGAATACGCGGAGCAGTTCTTC. Protein product: CASSLREYAEQFF.

This clonotype was detected many times. The chain carries TRBV5-6 and TRBJ2-1; 11 nucleotides agree with TRBD2. The germline V gene has CDR1 SGHDT and CDR2 YYEEEE. The CDR3 is made up of 14 amino acids. V was pared by 5 bases and J by 4 bases, with 2 bases of the junction left unmatched. CDR3 in DNA: TGTGCCAGCAGTGGGACTAGCGGTTACAATGAGCAGTTCTTC. Translating it yields CASSGTSGYNEQFF.

The rearrangement links TRBV29-1 to TRBJ1-2, with a weak D call TRBD1 (6 bases). V lost 4 bases and J lost 4, with 7 bases in between. CDR3 length: 11 amino acids. Germline V CDR1 and CDR2: SQVTM, ANQGSEA. For the CDR3, the DNA is TGCAGCGTTGGACAGGTCTATGGCTACACCTTC. Amino acids: CSVGQVYGYTF.

Ten or more counts support this clonotype. The chain links TRBV19 to TRBJ1-2; the D is unclear. V gave up 2 bases and J gave up 2 bases, with 6 bases separating them. CDR3 length: 13 amino acids. The germline V gene encodes CDR1 LNHDA and CDR2 SQIVND (reference sequence). This CDR3 is CASSIRRNYGYTF. Written as DNA, the CDR3 is TGTGCCAGTAGTATAAGGAGAAACTATGGCTACACCTTC.

The V and J genes are TRBV20-1 and TRBJ2-5; D ambiguous. Trimming took off 1 base at V and 2 bases at J, with 2 bases between the two ends. Germline CDR1 reads DFQATT; CDR2 reads SNEGSKA (reference sequence). The CDR3 loop spans 11 amino acids. CDR3 DNA sequence: TGCAGTGCTAGAGCTCAAGAGACCCAGTACTTC. Translation gives CSARAQETQYF.

This clonotype occurred a few times. The CDR3 is CASSYQAGTYEQYF. The DNA for the CDR3 is TGTGCCAGCAGTTACCAAGCGGGAACCTACGAGCAGTACTTC. The J gene is TRBJ2-7, the V gene TRBV6-6, with 7 bases matching TRBD2. Germline-derived CDR1 and CDR2 are MNHNY and SVGAGI (reference sequence). The V segment lost 2 bases and the J segment 2 bases; nucleotides outside the gene matches: 3. The CDR3 has 14 residues.

This clonotype was observed many times. The chain carries TRBV5-5 and TRBJ2-3, with D perhaps TRBD1 (5 bases). The germline V gene encodes CDR1 SGHKS and CDR2 YYEKEE (reference sequence). The V and J ends lost 2 bases and 3 bases respectively, with 10 bases between them. This CDR3 is built from 14 residues. CDR3 nucleotides: TGTGCCAGCAGCTTACTTCAGGGAACAGATACGCAGTATTTT. Translated, it gives CASSLLQGTDTQYF.

This clonotype was counted ten times or more. The V call is TRBV20-1, the J call TRBJ2-3; D might be TRBD2 (5 bases). Per the germline V gene, CDR1 is DFQATT and CDR2 is SNEGSKA (reference sequence). Trimming pared 5 bases from V and 0 bases from J, leaving 12 bases between. The CDR3 is made up of 14 amino acids. This chain's CDR3 is CSAFRGISTDTQYF. The CDR3 bases are TGCAGTGCTTTCCGGGGTATAAGCACAGATACGCAGTATTTT.

This clonotype was recorded a few times. This chain links TRBV12-3 or TRBV12-4 with TRBJ2-1, with TRBD2 identical over 12 bases. The J segment lost 4 bases and the V segment lost 6 bases, leaving 4 bases of the junction unmatched. This CDR3 is built from 15 residues. The CDR3 loop reads CASSLTSGRYNEQFF. CDR3 nucleotides: TGTGCCAGCAGCCTCACTAGCGGGAGGTACAATGAGCAGTTCTTC.

This clonotype has at least ten counts. This chain uses TRBV6-4 with TRBJ1-1; D not certain. This CDR3 region has 14 residues. Trimming removed 4 bases at V and 4 bases at J, with 13 bases between. CDR1 and CDR2 (germline): MRHNA, SNTAGT. CDR3 region: CASSASTSSTEAFF. DNA of the CDR3: TGTGCCAGCAGTGCCTCGACCTCGAGCACTGAAGCTTTCTTT.

This clonotype showed up many times. This sequence joins TRBV4-1 and TRBJ2-7; 9 bases match TRBD1. CDR3 size: 14 residues. Germline CDR1 is MGHRA and CDR2 is YSYEKL. The J segment lost 2 bases and the V segment lost 4 bases, leaving 3 bases of the junction unmatched. For the CDR3, the DNA is TGCGCCAGCAGCCTCCGGACAGGGGCCTACGAGCAGTACTTC. Translated, it gives CASSLRTGAYEQYF.

At least ten counts were recorded for this clonotype. The chain couples TRBV13 to TRBJ2-7; 11 bases align to TRBD2. Germline V gene data show CDR1 as PRHDT and CDR2 as FYEKMQ (reference sequence). CDR3 length equals 15 residues. Trimming took 3 bases from V and 5 from J; bases not matched to a gene: 6. The CDR3 coding sequence is TGTGCCAGCAGCTTGGGCCTAGCGGGAGGCCACGAGCAGTACTTC. As protein: CASSLGLAGGHEQYF. The whole variable domain, filled in from reference TRBV13 and TRBJ2-7, reads AAGVIQSPRHLIKEKRETATLKCYPIPRHDTVYWYQQGPGQDPQFLISFYEKMQSDKGSIPDRFSAQQFSDYHSELNMSSLELGDSALYFCASSLGLAGGHEQYFGPGTRLTVT.

In its sample, this clonotype was seen many times. This chain joins TRBV20-1 and TRBJ2-5; D ambiguous. The V end was cut by 4 bases, the J end by 1 base, with 10 bases between. The CDR3 runs 13 residues. Germline V CDR1 and CDR2: DFQATT, SNEGSKA (reference sequence). DNA of the CDR3: TGCAGTGCTACGACTCCGCCCCAAGAGACCCAGTACTTC. Its translation is CSATTPPQETQYF.

The sample holds many counts of this clonotype. V and J are TRBV7-3 and TRBJ2-3, with 10 bases lining up with TRBD2. Germline lookup yields CDR1 SGHTA and CDR2 FQGTGA. V trimming: 4 bases; J trimming: 7 bases; junction bases outside the gene matches: 11. The length of the CDR3 is 16 residues. The CDR3 loop reads CASSSTGAGGPNTQYF. CDR3 DNA: TGTGCCAGCAGCTCCACCGGAGCGGGGGGGCCTAATACGCAGTATTTT.

The V and J genes are TRBV19 and TRBJ2-1; 8 bases are a match to TRBD2. The CDR3 is made up of 13 amino acids. V gave up 6 bases and J gave up 7 bases; unmatched junction bases: 5. Germline CDR1 and CDR2: LNHDA and SQIVND (reference sequence). The CDR3 nucleotides are TGTGCCAGTAGACACGGGGGGGCGAATGAGCAGTTCTTC. Amino acid sequence: CASRHGGANEQFF.

This clonotype was observed at least ten times. This sequence joins TRBV19 and TRBJ1-3; TRBD1 is a possible D gene (6 bases). V was pared by 5 bases and J by 4 bases, with 12 bases between. Germline V gene data show CDR1 as LNHDA and CDR2 as SQIVND (reference sequence). There are 14 residues in the CDR3. The CDR3 protein is CASSSGTLGNTIYF. CDR3 DNA: TGTGCCAGTAGTTCAGGGACATTGGGAAACACCATATATTTT.

This clonotype came up many times. The chain recombines TRBV20-1 with TRBJ1-1; D perhaps matches TRBD1 (5 bases). Germline V gives CDR1 DFQATT, CDR2 SNEGSKA (reference sequence). The CDR3 extends over 14 amino acids. The V gene lost 6 bases and the J gene lost 3 bases, with 17 bases spanning the gap. CDR3 in DNA: TGCAGTGCCCCGGCAGAGAACAGGCACACTGAAGCTTTCTTT. Its protein product is CSAPAENRHTEAFF.

This clonotype was seen more than once but under ten times. V and J are TRBV7-3 and TRBJ2-1, with unresolved D. The ends were cut back, 1 base at V and 8 bases at J, with 9 bases in the middle. In germline, CDR1 is SGHTA, CDR2 FQGTGA. CDR3 length: 13 amino acids. The chain's CDR3 is CASSLKVRDEQFF. The DNA of the CDR3 is TGTGCCAGCAGCTTAAAAGTGCGCGATGAGCAGTTCTTC. The full variable domain, completed using reference TRBV7-3 and TRBJ2-1, is GAGVSQTPSNKVTEKGKYVELRCDPISGHTALYWYRQSLGQGPEFLIYFQGTGAADDSGLPNDRFFAVRPEGSVSTLKIQRTERGDSAVYLCASSLKVRDEQFFGPGTRLTVL.

This clonotype was observed many times. The chain recombines TRBV29-1 with TRBJ2-1; 9 nucleotides line up with TRBD1. In germline, CDR1 is SQVTM, CDR2 ANQGSEA. The junction had 11 bases not matched to a gene; V was cut back by 4 bases and J by 7 bases. This CDR3 is built from 15 residues. CDR3 sequence (DNA): TGCAGCGTTGTTATACCGGGACAGGGTCAGAATGAGCAGTTCTTC. Its protein is CSVVIPGQGQNEQFF.

This clonotype was observed many times. The chain employs TRBV2 and TRBJ1-2; D unclear. Germline CDR1 SNHLY, CDR2 FYNNEI. V was pared by 2 bases and J by 4 bases, with 17 bases between. The CDR3 spans 16 residues. Here the CDR3 reads CASSERWRDFGYGYTF. CDR3 coding DNA: TGTGCCAGCAGTGAACGTTGGCGGGATTTTGGCTATGGCTACACCTTC.

This clonotype was seen repeatedly, ten times or more. The V and J genes are TRBV7-9 and TRBJ2-1; D gene uncertain. Germline V CDR1 and CDR2: SEHNR, FQNEAQ (reference sequence). Trimming took 1 base from V and 2 from J, leaving 9 bases between them. The CDR3 is made up of 15 amino acids. CDR3: CASSLDPPPYNEQFF. The CDR3 coding sequence is TGTGCCAGCAGCTTAGACCCACCGCCCTACAATGAGCAGTTCTTC.

Many counts were recorded for this clonotype. V gene TRBV6-1 combines with J gene TRBJ2-1; D call uncertain. CDR3 length equals 15 residues. V dropped 4 bases and J dropped 0 bases, with 10 bases sitting between them. Germline V gene data show CDR1 as MNHNS and CDR2 as SASEGT. CDR3 sequence: CASSGRLSSYNEQFF. CDR3 nucleotides: TGTGCCAGCAGTGGCAGGCTAAGCTCCTACAATGAGCAGTTCTTC.

This clonotype was found many times. This CDR3 reads CASSLERTSGQFF. In DNA form, the CDR3 reads TGTGCCAGCAGCTTAGAGAGGACTAGCGGGCAGTTCTTC. The chain carries TRBV7-7 and TRBJ2-1; TRBD2 matches 10 bases. J gave up 12 bases and V 1 base, and 3 bases lay outside the gene matches. The germline V gene has CDR1 SSHAT and CDR2 FNYEAQ (reference sequence). The CDR3 contains 13 residues.

This clonotype was counted ten times or more. The chain recombines TRBV6-6 with TRBJ2-7; a weak D match, TRBD1 (7 bases). Germline V gives CDR1 MNHNY, CDR2 SVGAGI (reference sequence). The CDR3 totals 12 residues. V was trimmed by 8 bases and J by 2 bases, leaving 10 bases between them. In DNA form, the CDR3 reads TGTGCCAGCGCAGGGGGGCCCTACGAGCAGTACTTC. Encoded protein: CASAGGPYEQYF.